This T cell receptor beta chain is drawn from a study of yellow fever vaccine responses in identical twins. General study points: Vaccine T cell responses of twins reportedly seemed partly convergent and partly personalized.

This clonotype was detected once. Its specificity is not known. TCRdb called the RT-PCR reads again in MiXCR, with one record for every CDR3 protein. This sample has over 2,000 distinct CDR3 sequences, with about 77% found just once. This CDR3 spans 18 amino acids. Trimming took 5 bases from V and 4 from J; bases not matched to a gene: 15. Germline lookup yields CDR1 SGHAT and CDR2 FQDESV (reference sequence). The chain carries TRBV11-1 and TRBJ2-3, with TRBD1 identical over 10 bases. This clonotype was sampled from a woman younger than 30 who received the yellow fever vaccine. Sequences were derived from T cells from blood (PBMCs), unsorted or a sorted subset (not recorded which), sampled before or after yellow fever vaccination (not recorded which). CDR3 DNA sequence: TGTGCCAGCAGCAAGCCTTTGTGGGACAGGGGATGGGCAGATACGCAGTATTTT. Encoded protein: CASSKPLWDRGWADTQYF.